The rows below give T cell receptor beta chains drawn from one sample of a study of cytomegalovirus exposure and HLA in healthy donors. Here immunoSEQ multiplex PCR was the method, and the copy in TCRdb shows in-frame clones only, minus some. The sample contains some 200,000 clones, around 80% of which appear only once. Sequenced: PBMCs. Every receptor here comes from a man between 35 and 55 years old in good health and CMV-seronegative. CDR3s include the opening cysteine and the closing phenylalanine or tryptophan.

V	CDR3
TRBV7-2	CASSLTLAVGQETQYF
TRBV11-2	CATVRSAGTEAFF
TRBV6-1	CASSWGRATDTQYF
TRBV5-4	CASRPRDTGNSPLHF
TRBV19	CASNYGTGRKEQPQHF
TRBV10-3	CAISSTGGGSPLHF
TRBV28	CASSFGGAGGYTF
TRBV5-1	CASSLLSTTTNEKLFF
TRBV9	CASSPRLAGGTYEQYF
TRBV6-5	CASSPGRGLAEAFF
TRBV19	CASSTGAGANVLTF
TRBV5-1	CASSPYPGLAGGSYEQYF
TRBV10-1	CASSGDSGTGETQYF
TRBV29-1	CSVEGQGYYEQYF
TRBV29-1	CSVAVNSNQPQHF
TRBV27	CASRGLAGDEQYF
TRBV28	CASSPIHEREQYF
TRBV7-9	CASSPGQGQGEKLFF
TRBV11-2	CASSLASLVGETQYF
TRBV27	CASSLVGARDTEAFF
TRBV28	CASSLSGRASYEQYF
TRBV13	CASSSPTRSYHEQYF